This T cell receptor beta chain was documented in a study of T cells in localized non-small cell lung cancer. The CDR3 is made up of 14 amino acids. With 0 bases removed from V and 0 bases from J, the gap between germline ends came to 6 bases. CDR1 SGHRS and CDR2 YFSETQ come from the germline V gene. Measured with immunoSEQ multiplex PCR; TCRdb has only the in-frame clones, and not every one. The sample shows under 9,500 clones, around 92% of them seen only once. Of note for this clone: The antigen is unknown.

The study's findings and limits: Uninvolved adjacent lung, not tumor, had the highest T cell clonality. Heterogeneity remains possible because sequencing was limited to only one tumor region. A raised T cell density in blood coincided with lengthier overall survival. The appearance of a median about 62 of the top 100 tumor clones was seen in adjacent lung.

This chain links TRBV5-1 with TRBJ2-5; no definite D call. Material: peripheral blood, obtained before any cancer treatment. This clonotype was sampled from a woman aged 40-69 years with stage I squamous cell lung carcinoma. In DNA form, the CDR3 reads TGCGCCAGCAGCTTGGAATCCTACCAAGAGACCCAGTACTTC. It encodes CASSLESYQETQYF.